A selection of T cell receptor beta chains follows, all from one sample in a study of blood T cells in healthy people across ages. TCRdb recomputed calls from the 5' RACE reads with MiXCR, one row per CDR3 protein. The table has hundreds of thousands of distinct CDR3 sequences, around 20% seen once. The specimen was blood. The origin of the receptors is a man aged 70-80 years in good health. The CDR3 runs from the conserved cysteine through the conserved F or W. The order of the fields is V gene, J gene, clone size, D gene, CDR3 protein, CDR3 DNA. A D gene is named only where the DNA matches it firmly. Size is stated for part of the rows, as once, few or many counts, or as a class when the clone is expanded.

v_call: TRBV18
j_call: TRBJ2-7
clone_size: NA
d_call: TRBD1
cdr3_aa: CASALRTGSYEQYF
cdr3_nt: TGTGCCAGCGCTTTGCGGACAGGTTCCTACGAGCAGTACTTC

v_call: TRBV5-5
j_call: TRBJ1-5
clone_size: few
d_call: NA
cdr3_aa: CASSSHGTNQPQHF
cdr3_nt: TGTGCCAGCAGCTCCCACGGGACAAATCAGCCCCAGCATTTT

v_call: TRBV6-5
j_call: TRBJ2-2
clone_size: few
d_call: TRBD1
cdr3_aa: CASSSGQANTGELFF
cdr3_nt: TGTGCCAGCAGTTCCGGACAGGCGAACACCGGGGAGCTGTTTTTT

v_call: TRBV9
j_call: TRBJ2-5
clone_size: NA
d_call: TRBD2
cdr3_aa: CASSVGFGGLETQYF
cdr3_nt: TGTGCCAGCAGCGTAGGGTTCGGGGGGTTAGAGACCCAGTACTTC

v_call: TRBV19
j_call: TRBJ2-7
clone_size: NA
d_call: TRBD2
cdr3_aa: CASSPWTSGTHEQYF
cdr3_nt: TGTGCCAGTAGTCCATGGACTAGCGGGACTCACGAGCAGTACTTC

v_call: TRBV6-1
j_call: TRBJ2-3
clone_size: NA
d_call: NA
cdr3_aa: CASSDYRPSTDTQYF
cdr3_nt: TGTGCCAGCAGTGACTACCGCCCTAGCACAGATACGCAGTATTTT

v_call: TRBV5-1
j_call: TRBJ2-3
clone_size: few
d_call: NA
cdr3_aa: CASSSTVGQSSTDTQYF
cdr3_nt: TGCGCCAGCAGCTCGACTGTTGGACAGTCTAGCACAGATACGCAGTATTTT

v_call: TRBV5-1
j_call: TRBJ2-7
clone_size: NA
d_call: TRBD1
cdr3_aa: CASSAGQDSYEQYF
cdr3_nt: TGCGCCAGCAGCGCCGGACAGGACTCCTACGAGCAGTACTTC

v_call: TRBV29-1
j_call: TRBJ2-7
clone_size: NA
d_call: TRBD2
cdr3_aa: CSVEDRLAGGYEQYF
cdr3_nt: TGCAGCGTTGAAGACCGACTAGCGGGAGGTTACGAGCAGTACTTC

v_call: TRBV19
j_call: TRBJ1-1
clone_size: NA
d_call: NA
cdr3_aa: CATTGWAEAFF
cdr3_nt: TGTGCCACCACCGGGTGGGCTGAAGCTTTCTTT

v_call: TRBV6-5
j_call: TRBJ2-2
clone_size: NA
d_call: TRBD1
cdr3_aa: CASSYSDRTHTGELFF
cdr3_nt: TGTGCCAGCAGTTATTCGGACAGGACTCACACCGGGGAGCTGTTTTTT

v_call: TRBV27
j_call: TRBJ2-7
clone_size: NA
d_call: TRBD2
cdr3_aa: CASSSLGLAGLEQYF
cdr3_nt: TGTGCCAGCTCTTCCCTGGGACTAGCGGGTTTGGAGCAGTACTTC

v_call: TRBV5-1
j_call: TRBJ2-7
clone_size: few
d_call: TRBD2
cdr3_aa: CASTLSGTAYEQYF
cdr3_nt: TGCGCCAGCACTTTAAGCGGGACGGCCTACGAGCAGTACTTC

v_call: TRBV7-8
j_call: TRBJ2-7
clone_size: many
d_call: NA
cdr3_aa: CASSLSDSYEQYF
cdr3_nt: TGTGCCAGCAGCTTGAGCGACTCCTACGAGCAGTACTTC

v_call: TRBV27
j_call: TRBJ1-2
clone_size: NA
d_call: TRBD1
cdr3_aa: CASRGQLNYGYTF
cdr3_nt: TGTGCCAGCAGGGGACAGCTTAACTATGGCTACACCTTC

v_call: TRBV6-1
j_call: TRBJ1-6
clone_size: few
d_call: NA
cdr3_aa: CASSRQPILGNSPLHF
cdr3_nt: TGTGCCAGCAGCCGCCAACCGATACTGGGGAATTCACCCCTCCACTTT

v_call: TRBV28
j_call: TRBJ1-1
clone_size: once
d_call: NA
cdr3_aa: CASRSRMGGGAFF
cdr3_nt: TGTGCCAGCAGGTCTCGTATGGGGGGAGGAGCTTTCTTT

v_call: TRBV10-3
j_call: TRBJ2-4
clone_size: few
d_call: TRBD2
cdr3_aa: CAISGSLAGLKNIQYF
cdr3_nt: TGTGCCATCAGTGGGTCATTAGCGGGTCTTAAAAACATTCAGTACTTC

v_call: TRBV9
j_call: TRBJ1-2
clone_size: NA
d_call: NA
cdr3_aa: CASSVENSLIVF
cdr3_nt: TGTGCCAGCAGCGTAGAGAACAGCCTGATAGTCTTC

v_call: TRBV2
j_call: TRBJ2-2
clone_size: NA
d_call: NA
cdr3_aa: CASSRTTTNTGELFF
cdr3_nt: TGTGCCAGCAGCAGAACTACGACAAACACCGGGGAGCTGTTTTTT

v_call: TRBV20-1
j_call: TRBJ1-5
clone_size: NA
d_call: NA
cdr3_aa: CSARTGHKKVDQPQHF
cdr3_nt: TGCAGTGCTAGAACGGGACACAAAAAAGTGGATCAGCCCCAGCATTTT

v_call: TRBV4-3
j_call: TRBJ2-5
clone_size: NA
d_call: TRBD1
cdr3_aa: CASSQDAGQGALMVF
cdr3_nt: TGCGCCAGCAGCCAAGACGCAGGACAGGGGGCCCTTATGGTCTTC

v_call: TRBV18
j_call: TRBJ2-7
clone_size: NA
d_call: NA
cdr3_aa: CASALGDGFREQYF
cdr3_nt: TGTGCCAGCGCTCTTGGGGACGGCTTTCGCGAGCAGTACTTC

v_call: TRBV10-3
j_call: TRBJ2-2
clone_size: few
d_call: NA
cdr3_aa: CAIKADTNTGELFF
cdr3_nt: TGTGCCATCAAAGCGGACACAAACACCGGGGAGCTGTTTTTT

v_call: TRBV28
j_call: TRBJ1-5
clone_size: NA
d_call: TRBD1
cdr3_aa: CASSLVRGEYSNQPQHF
cdr3_nt: TGTGCCAGCAGTTTAGTCAGGGGGGAATATAGCAATCAGCCCCAGCATTTT

v_call: TRBV7-3
j_call: TRBJ2-5
clone_size: NA
d_call: TRBD2
cdr3_aa: CASSQILRRTSGTKFLVETQYF
cdr3_nt: TGTGCCAGCAGCCAGATACTAAGAAGGACTAGCGGGACCAAGTTCTTGGTAGAGACCCAGTACTTC

v_call: TRBV5-1
j_call: TRBJ2-5
clone_size: NA
d_call: TRBD2
cdr3_aa: CASSLAGRAGVMETQYF
cdr3_nt: TGCGCCAGCAGCTTGGCCGGTCGAGCGGGAGTCATGGAGACCCAGTACTTC

v_call: TRBV6-6
j_call: TRBJ2-1
clone_size: NA
d_call: TRBD1
cdr3_aa: CASSTRTGSSYNEQFF
cdr3_nt: TGTGCCAGCAGTACCCGGACAGGGAGCTCCTACAATGAGCAGTTCTTC

v_call: TRBV10-2
j_call: TRBJ1-5
clone_size: few
d_call: NA
cdr3_aa: CASSDPNRAAQPQHF
cdr3_nt: TGCGCCAGCAGTGACCCCAACAGGGCGGCTCAGCCCCAGCATTTT

v_call: TRBV20-1
j_call: TRBJ2-3
clone_size: NA
d_call: NA
cdr3_aa: CSASQDERREYF
cdr3_nt: TGCAGTGCTAGCCAGGATGAACGACGCGAGTATTTT

v_call: TRBV10-3
j_call: TRBJ2-1
clone_size: NA
d_call: TRBD2
cdr3_aa: CAISESGTSGRGGNYNEQFF
cdr3_nt: TGTGCCATCAGTGAATCCGGGACTAGCGGGAGGGGAGGAAACTACAATGAGCAGTTCTTC

v_call: TRBV2
j_call: TRBJ1-4
clone_size: few
d_call: TRBD1
cdr3_aa: CASIKQGSEKLFF
cdr3_nt: TGTGCCAGCATAAAACAGGGGAGTGAAAAACTGTTTTTT

v_call: TRBV6-1
j_call: TRBJ2-4
clone_size: few
d_call: TRBD2
cdr3_aa: CASSVGAGRDIQYF
cdr3_nt: TGTGCCAGCAGTGTTGGGGCAGGGAGGGACATTCAGTACTTC

v_call: TRBV9
j_call: TRBJ1-1
clone_size: many
d_call: NA
cdr3_aa: CASSGLGGYTEAFF
cdr3_nt: TGTGCCAGCAGCGGCCTGGGGGGATACACTGAAGCTTTCTTT

v_call: TRBV12-3/TRBV12-4
j_call: TRBJ2-5
clone_size: NA
d_call: NA
cdr3_aa: CASSLDGPQETQYF
cdr3_nt: TGTGCCAGCAGTTTAGACGGCCCCCAAGAGACCCAGTACTTC

v_call: TRBV7-3
j_call: TRBJ2-6
clone_size: few
d_call: TRBD2
cdr3_aa: CASSPELAGVLFSGANVLTF
cdr3_nt: TGTGCCAGCAGCCCCGAGTTAGCGGGAGTTCTTTTCTCTGGGGCCAACGTCCTGACTTTC

v_call: TRBV5-1
j_call: TRBJ2-5
clone_size: NA
d_call: NA
cdr3_aa: CASSLSGRSEETQYF
cdr3_nt: TGCGCCAGCAGCTTAAGCGGCCGGTCGGAAGAGACCCAGTACTTC

v_call: TRBV20-1
j_call: TRBJ2-3
clone_size: few
d_call: NA
cdr3_aa: CSAAPELAATYTQYF
cdr3_nt: TGCAGTGCGGCCCCGGAGTTAGCGGCTACTTATACGCAGTATTTT

v_call: TRBV20-1
j_call: TRBJ2-5
clone_size: NA
d_call: NA
cdr3_aa: CSARGVLGVGSYQETQYF
cdr3_nt: TGCAGTGCTAGAGGGGTTTTGGGCGTCGGCAGCTACCAAGAGACCCAGTACTTC

v_call: TRBV6-5
j_call: TRBJ2-2
clone_size: few
d_call: NA
cdr3_aa: CASSYSTEQVRTGELFF
cdr3_nt: TGTGCCAGCAGTTACTCAACTGAACAAGTTCGCACCGGGGAGCTGTTTTTT

v_call: TRBV7-2
j_call: TRBJ2-2
clone_size: NA
d_call: TRBD2
cdr3_aa: CASSLGLAGLHYTGELFF
cdr3_nt: TGTGCCAGCAGCCTGGGACTAGCGGGATTGCACTACACCGGGGAGCTGTTTTTT

v_call: TRBV4-1
j_call: TRBJ2-6
clone_size: many
d_call: TRBD2
cdr3_aa: CASSQGGLAGTGANVLTF
cdr3_nt: TGCGCCAGCAGCCAAGGTGGACTAGCGGGAACTGGGGCCAACGTCCTGACTTTC